The present T cell receptor (beta chain) was sequenced within a study of cytomegalovirus exposure and HLA in healthy donors. Data came from immunoSEQ multiplex PCR; TCRdb stores just in-frame clones and leaves some out. Counted here are about 130,000 clones, roughly 89% occurring once; the ten biggest clones make up 1.5% to 2%. V was shortened by 6 bases and J by 8 bases, with 14 bases between the two germline ends. Germline V CDR1 and CDR2: SEHNR, FQNEAQ (reference sequence). This CDR3 has 13 residues. The rearrangement links TRBV7-9 to TRBJ2-1; possibly TRBD1 for D (6 bases). This receptor was identified in a woman under 30 in good health and CMV-seronegative. Sequencing input: PBMCs. CDR3 sequence: CASSSQGRDEQFF. CDR3 sequence (DNA): TGTGCCAGCAGTTCACAGGGTAGGGATGAGCAGTTCTTC.